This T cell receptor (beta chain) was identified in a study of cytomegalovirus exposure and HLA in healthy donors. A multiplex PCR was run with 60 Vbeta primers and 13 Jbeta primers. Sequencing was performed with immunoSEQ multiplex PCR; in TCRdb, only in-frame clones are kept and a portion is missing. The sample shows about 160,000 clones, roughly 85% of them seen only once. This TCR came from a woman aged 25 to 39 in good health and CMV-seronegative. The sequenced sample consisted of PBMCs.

The CDR3 DNA follows: TGTGCCAGCTACCGGGGAGGGGAAGATGGCTACACCTTC. This encodes CASYRGGEDGYTF. The chain recombines TRBV18 with TRBJ1-2; perhaps TRBD1 as D (5 bases). Trimming stripped 7 bases from V and 6 bases from J, with 15 bases between. CDR1 and CDR2 from the germline V gene are KGHSH and LQKENI. The CDR3 sequence is 13 residues long.